These 8 T cell receptor beta chains came from one sample sequenced in a study of B cell selection in AIRE deficiency. The sorted conventional CD4 T cells were gated as CD4+CD127+. Libraries were prepared by immunoSEQ multiplex PCR; TCRdb keeps only in-frame clonotypes and omits some of them. This repertoire shows some 25,000 clones, about 95% found once; its top ten account for over 0.2%. The sequenced material came from CD4+CD127+ conventional T cells sorted from PBMCs. Source of these receptors: a human donor in good health.

The chain joins TRBV2 to TRBJ2-3, with D perhaps given as TRBD1 or TRBD2 (5 bases each). The germline V and J ends were trimmed by 8 bases and 4 bases, with 13 bases remaining between them. This CDR3 has 13 residues. Germline V gene sequence: CDR1 SNHLY, CDR2 FYNNEI. In DNA form, the CDR3 reads TGTGCCAGCCTGAGGGGAATGGCAGATACGCAGTATTTT. This encodes CASLRGMADTQYF. The whole variable domain, remainder taken from reference TRBV2 and TRBJ2-3, is EPEVTQTPSHQVTQMGQEVILRCVPISNHLYFYWYRQILGQKVEFLVSFYNNEISEKSEIFDDQFSVERPDGSNFTLKIRSTKLEDSAMYFCASLRGMADTQYFGPGTRLTVL.

The V gene is TRBV15, the J gene TRBJ2-4; the D is unclear. CDR3 length: 14 amino acids. The germline gives CDR1 LNHNV, CDR2 YYDKDF (reference sequence). V dropped 3 bases and J dropped 8 bases, with 14 bases sitting between them. The CDR3 bases are TGTGCCACCAGCAGTGCGGCAATTATGGACATTCAGTACTTC. This codes for CATSSAAIMDIQYF.

The genes are TRBV21-1 and TRBJ1-3. TRBV21-1 constitutes a pseudogene. The CDR3 length is 15 residues. The CDR3 sequence: CASSCNGGVGNTIYF. DNA of the CDR3: TGTGCCAGCAGCTGTAACGGGGGGGTCGGAAACACCATATATTTT.

The gene calls are TRBV7-9 and TRBJ1-4; no firm D call. The CDR3 covers 15 residues. Between the trimmed V and J ends, which lost 3 bases and 4 bases, there was a span of 12 bases. The germline V gene encodes CDR1 SEHNR and CDR2 FQNEAQ (reference sequence). The CDR3 is CASSFGQEINEKLFF. The CDR3 region has the DNA TGTGCCAGCAGCTTCGGGCAGGAGATTAATGAAAAACTGTTTTTT.

The CDR3 DNA reads TGTGCCAGCAGCTTCTCACCGGGACAGGTCATTAACTATGGCTACACCTTC. This translates into CASSFSPGQVINYGYTF. This sequence joins TRBV7-3 and TRBJ1-2; 8 bases are a match to TRBD1. The V and J ends lost 3 bases and 1 base, in that order; junction bases with no gene match: 10. Germline V gives CDR1 SGHTA, CDR2 FQGTGA. This CDR3 region has 17 residues.

The chain links TRBV2 to TRBJ1-3, with D perhaps TRBD1 (6 bases). The CDR3 runs 13 residues. Germline V gene sequence: CDR1 SNHLY, CDR2 FYNNEI. The V end lost 4 bases, the J end lost 7 bases, and 11 bases lay between the germline ends. CDR3 nucleotides: TGTGCCAGCAGTGGCAGGGGAAGGAACACCATATATTTT. Protein: CASSGRGRNTIYF.

The chain has TRBV5-5 and TRBJ1-1; D is unresolved. With 2 bases removed from V and 6 bases from J, the gap between germline ends came to 8 bases. The CDR3 extends over 12 amino acids. Per germline, CDR1 SGHKS and CDR2 YYEKEE (reference sequence). Here the CDR3 DNA reads TGTGCCAGCAGCTTTATGGTCGCTGAAGCTTTCTTT. It yields the protein CASSFMVAEAFF.

The J gene is TRBJ2-2, the V gene TRBV1; the table names TRBD2, a call not compared with the DNA. TRBV1 is assigned pseudogene status. The CDR3 is 16 amino acids. The CDR3 sequence: CTSSQKAGGHTGELFF. The CDR3 coding sequence is TGCACCAGCAGCCAAAAAGCGGGAGGCCACACCGGGGAGCTGTTTTTT.